The 9 T cell receptor beta chains presented below share a single source sample, sequenced in a study of T cells in Graves' hyperthyroidism and ophthalmopathy. Amplification yielded TCR beta CDR3 regions, with RNA transcripts as the source. A set of HTBI primers served as the primers for a first-round RT-PCR of the TCR CDR3. TCRdb ran MiXCR on the multiplex PCR reads and lists one entry per CDR3 protein. Among 250,000 to 300,000 distinct CDR3 sequences, around a fifth were seen once, and the ten largest hold less than 45%. Source material: blood. Receptor source: a man aged 50-59 years with Graves' ophthalmopathy.

The chain carries TRBV28 and TRBJ1-1, with D unresolved. Germline V gives CDR1 MDHEN, CDR2 SYDVKM. V gave up 2 bases and J gave up 10 bases, with 11 bases separating them. This CDR3 is 12 amino acids long. The CDR3 region has the DNA TGTGCCAGCAGTTTAATCAGCCGAGGAGCTTTCTTT. Translated: CASSLISRGAFF. The entire variable domain, with the rest obtained from reference TRBV28 and TRBJ1-1, is as follows: DVKVTQSSRYLVKRTGEKVFLECVQDMDHENMFWYRQDPGLGLRLIYFSYDVKMKEKGDIPEGYSVSREKKERFSLILESASTNQTSMYLCASSLISRGAFFGQGTRLTVV.

This clonotype showed up many times. The chain uses TRBV11-2 and TRBJ2-1; D unclear. Germline V CDR1 and CDR2: SGHAT, FQNNGV. CDR3 length: 14 residues. V lost 8 bases and J 2 bases, leaving 13 bases between the germline ends. The CDR3 DNA sequence: TGTGCCAGCCGCGAGGCGGCAGCCTACAATGAGCAGTTCTTC. This encodes CASREAAAYNEQFF.

The chain recombines TRBV7-3 with TRBJ2-2; no firm D call. Per germline, CDR1 SGHTA and CDR2 FQGTGA. CDR3 size: 11 residues. V was cut by 6 bases and J by 7 bases, with 6 bases left in between. In DNA, the CDR3 is TGTGCCAGCAGTAGTGGCGGGGAGCTGTTTTTT. Protein: CASSSGGELFF.

This chain connects TRBV6-1 to TRBJ1-5; tentative D call: TRBD1 (5 bases). This CDR3 comprises 15 residues. The V gene's germline CDR1 is MNHNS and CDR2 SASEGT. V was pared by 2 bases and J by 7 bases, with 15 bases between. CDR3 coding DNA: TGTGCCAGCAGTGAAAACCTCTTCGAGGGGCAGCCCCAGCATTTT. Its protein is CASSENLFEGQPQHF.

This clonotype was picked up a small number of times. CDR3 loop: CASSLRTSRPTDTQYF. Written as DNA, the CDR3 is TGTGCCAGCAGTTTGCGGACTAGCCGGCCGACAGATACGCAGTATTTT. This chain joins TRBV2 and TRBJ2-3; TRBD2 matches 8 bases. This CDR3 contains 16 residues. Germline lookup yields CDR1 SNHLY and CDR2 FYNNEI. Trimming cost V 5 bases and J 3 bases; bases outside gene matches: 10.

J is TRBJ2-7 and V is TRBV20-1, with D perhaps matching TRBD2 (5 bases). Germline V gene sequence: CDR1 DFQATT, CDR2 SNEGSKA (reference sequence). Between the trimmed V and J ends, which lost 0 bases and 7 bases, there was a span of 13 bases. The CDR3 loop spans 13 amino acids. CDR3 nucleotides: TGCAGTGCTAGAGATCTGTCGACGGGGGAGCAGTACTTC. It is translated as CSARDLSTGEQYF.

Ten or more counts support this clonotype. V is TRBV3-1 and J is TRBJ2-7; 10 bases fit TRBD2. This CDR3 has 15 amino acids. Germline assignment: CDR1 LGHDT and CDR2 YNNKEL (reference sequence). J lost 4 bases, V lost 2 bases, and 5 bases had no gene match. This CDR3 is CASSQFGAGGYEQYF. The DNA of the CDR3 is TGTGCCAGCAGCCAATTTGGAGCGGGAGGGTACGAGCAGTACTTC.

This clonotype was observed at least ten times. The chain employs TRBV6-1 and TRBJ2-1; a possible D gene is TRBD1 (6 bases). Trimming took off 3 bases at V and 8 bases at J, with 14 bases between the two ends. Germline lookup yields CDR1 MNHNS and CDR2 SASEGT. The CDR3 has 14 amino acids. The CDR3 region is CASSEQGSGDEQFF. In DNA, the CDR3 is TGTGCCAGCAGTGAGCAGGGGTCAGGTGATGAGCAGTTCTTC.

This clonotype was recorded a few times. The chain has TRBV6-1 and TRBJ2-7; 9 positions match TRBD1. CDR1 and CDR2 (germline): MNHNS, SASEGT. The CDR3 contains 15 residues. V was clipped by 6 bases and J by 2 bases; unmatched bases: 8. The CDR3 sequence: CASRDPGQGAYEQYF. The DNA of the CDR3 is TGTGCCAGCAGAGATCCGGGACAGGGTGCCTACGAGCAGTACTTC.